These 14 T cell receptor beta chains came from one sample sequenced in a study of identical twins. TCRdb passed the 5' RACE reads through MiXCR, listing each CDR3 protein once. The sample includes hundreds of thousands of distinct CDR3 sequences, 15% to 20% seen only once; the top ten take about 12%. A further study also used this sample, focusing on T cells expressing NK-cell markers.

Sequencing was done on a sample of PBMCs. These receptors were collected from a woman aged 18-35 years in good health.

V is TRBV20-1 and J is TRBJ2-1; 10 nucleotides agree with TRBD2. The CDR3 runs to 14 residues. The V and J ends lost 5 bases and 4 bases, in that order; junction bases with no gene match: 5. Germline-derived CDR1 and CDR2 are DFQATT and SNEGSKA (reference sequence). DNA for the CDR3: TGCAGTGCTCATAGCGGGAGGTTTTACAATGAGCAGTTCTTC. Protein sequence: CSAHSGRFYNEQFF.

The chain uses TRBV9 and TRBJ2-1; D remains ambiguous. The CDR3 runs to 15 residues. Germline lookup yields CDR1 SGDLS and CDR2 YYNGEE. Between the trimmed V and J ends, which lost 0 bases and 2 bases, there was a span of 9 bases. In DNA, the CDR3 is TGTGCCAGCAGCGTAGGAGACTTTCCCTACAATGAGCAGTTCTTC. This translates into CASSVGDFPYNEQFF.

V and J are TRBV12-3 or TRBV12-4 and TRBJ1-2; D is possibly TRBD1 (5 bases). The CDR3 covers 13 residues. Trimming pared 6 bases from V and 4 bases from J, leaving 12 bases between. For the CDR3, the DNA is TGTGCCAGCAGGACGGAACAGGTCTATGGCTACACCTTC. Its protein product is CASRTEQVYGYTF.

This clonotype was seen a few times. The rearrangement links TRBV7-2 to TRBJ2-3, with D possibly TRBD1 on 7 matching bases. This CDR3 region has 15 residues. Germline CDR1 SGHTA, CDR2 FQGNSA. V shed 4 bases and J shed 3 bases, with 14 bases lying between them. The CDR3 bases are TGTGCCAGCAGCTCGGACAGGACTAAAACAGATACGCAGTATTTT. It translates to CASSSDRTKTDTQYF.

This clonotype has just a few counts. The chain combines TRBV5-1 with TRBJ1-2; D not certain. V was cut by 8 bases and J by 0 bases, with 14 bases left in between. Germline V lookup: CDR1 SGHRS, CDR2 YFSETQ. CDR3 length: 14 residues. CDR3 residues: CASRQAYANYGYTF. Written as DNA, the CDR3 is TGCGCCAGTCGTCAGGCTTACGCTAACTATGGCTACACCTTC.

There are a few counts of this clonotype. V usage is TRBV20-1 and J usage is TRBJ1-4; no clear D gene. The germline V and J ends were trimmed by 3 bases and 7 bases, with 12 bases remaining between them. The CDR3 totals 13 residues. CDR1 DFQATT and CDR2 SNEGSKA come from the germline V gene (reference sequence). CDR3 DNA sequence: TGCAGTGCTAGTCGCCCAGAGGGTGAAAAACTGTTTTTT. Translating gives CSASRPEGEKLFF.

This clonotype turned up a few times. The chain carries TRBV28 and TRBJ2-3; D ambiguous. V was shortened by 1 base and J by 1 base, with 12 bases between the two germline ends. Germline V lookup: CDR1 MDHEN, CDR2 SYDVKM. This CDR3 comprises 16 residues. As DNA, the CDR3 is TGTGCCAGCAGTTTATTGGTCACCTCCCGCACAGATACGCAGTATTTT. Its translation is CASSLLVTSRTDTQYF.

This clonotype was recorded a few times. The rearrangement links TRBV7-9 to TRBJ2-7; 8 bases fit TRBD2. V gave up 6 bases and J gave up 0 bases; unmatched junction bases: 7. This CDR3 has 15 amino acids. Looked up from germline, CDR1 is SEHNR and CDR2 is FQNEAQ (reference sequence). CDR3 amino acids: CASRNPSGHSYEQYF. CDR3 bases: TGTGCCAGCAGGAACCCTAGCGGGCACTCCTACGAGCAGTACTTC.

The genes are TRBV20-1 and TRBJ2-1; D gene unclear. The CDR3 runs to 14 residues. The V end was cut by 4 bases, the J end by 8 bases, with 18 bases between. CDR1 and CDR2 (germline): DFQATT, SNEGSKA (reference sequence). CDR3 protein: CSAIVQPGWDEQFF. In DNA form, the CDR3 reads TGCAGTGCTATAGTCCAACCAGGATGGGATGAGCAGTTCTTC.

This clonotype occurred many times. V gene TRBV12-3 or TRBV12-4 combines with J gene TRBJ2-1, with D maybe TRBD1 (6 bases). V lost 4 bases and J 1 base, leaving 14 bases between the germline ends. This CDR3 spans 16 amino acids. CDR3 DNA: TGTGCCAGCAGTTATTCTCTCGGGACATCCTACAATGAGCAGTTCTTC. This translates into CASSYSLGTSYNEQFF.

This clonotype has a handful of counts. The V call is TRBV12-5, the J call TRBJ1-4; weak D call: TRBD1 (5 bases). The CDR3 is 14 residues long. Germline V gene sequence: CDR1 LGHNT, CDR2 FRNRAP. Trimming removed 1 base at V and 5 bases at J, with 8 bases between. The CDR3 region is CASGLGQRNEKLFF. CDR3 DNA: TGTGCTAGTGGTTTGGGACAGCGCAATGAAAAACTGTTTTTT.

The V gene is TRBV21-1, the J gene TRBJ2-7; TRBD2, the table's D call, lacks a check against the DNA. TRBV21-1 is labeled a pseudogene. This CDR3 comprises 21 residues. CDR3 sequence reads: CASSKALSSGRPRNDTYEQYF. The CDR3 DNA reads TGTGCCAGCAGCAAAGCGCTCTCCAGCGGGAGACCCCGAAACGATACCTACGAGCAGTACTTC.

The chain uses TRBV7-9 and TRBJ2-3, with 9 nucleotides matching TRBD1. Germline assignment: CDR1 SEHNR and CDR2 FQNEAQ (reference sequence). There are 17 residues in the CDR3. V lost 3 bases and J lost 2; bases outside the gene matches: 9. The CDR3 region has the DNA TGTGCCAGCAGCTTTCTCCGGACAGGGGATGACACAGATACGCAGTATTTT. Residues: CASSFLRTGDDTDTQYF.

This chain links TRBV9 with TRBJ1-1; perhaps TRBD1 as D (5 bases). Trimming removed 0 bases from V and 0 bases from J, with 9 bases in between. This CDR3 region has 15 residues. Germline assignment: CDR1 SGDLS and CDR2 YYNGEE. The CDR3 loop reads CASSVDPGLNTEAFF. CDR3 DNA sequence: TGTGCCAGCAGCGTAGATCCGGGGCTGAACACTGAAGCTTTCTTT.